Below, 25 T cell receptor beta chains from the same sample are listed, as sequenced in a study of T cells in Graves' hyperthyroidism and ophthalmopathy. Template material for amplifying TCR beta CDR3 regions consisted of RNA transcripts. With the HTBI primer set, the TCR CDR3 went through a first round of RT-PCR. In TCRdb, the multiplex PCR reads were re-called with MiXCR into one record per CDR3 protein. The top ten hold about a quarter of the sample, which has hundreds of thousands of distinct CDR3 sequences, about a sixth seen once. Sequencing was done on a sample of blood. The source of these receptors is a woman between 18 and 29 years old with Graves' hyperthyroidism that later progressed to Graves' ophthalmopathy.

This clonotype turned up a few times. The chain has TRBV5-1 and TRBJ1-3; 8 bases agree with TRBD1. The CDR3 spans 18 residues. Germline CDR1 SGHRS, CDR2 YFSETQ. V lost 0 bases, J lost 0 bases, and 8 bases stayed unmatched. The CDR3 region is CASSLGTGPFSSGNTIYF. CDR3 coding DNA: TGCGCCAGCAGCTTGGGGACAGGGCCCTTCAGCTCTGGAAACACCATATATTTT. Full variable domain (missing parts from reference TRBV5-1 and TRBJ1-3): KAGVTQTPRYLIKTRGQQVTLSCSPISGHRSVSWYQQTPGQGLQFLFEYFSETQRNKGNFPGRFSGRQFSNSRSEMNVSTLELGDSALYLCASSLGTGPFSSGNTIYFGEGSWLTVV.

In this sample, this clonotype turned up many times. The chain uses TRBV27 and TRBJ2-3; no firm D call. The germline V gene encodes CDR1 MNHEY and CDR2 SMNVEV (reference sequence). V dropped 3 bases and J dropped 2 bases, with 6 bases sitting between them. The CDR3 consists of 13 residues. In nucleotides, the CDR3 is TGTGCCAGCAGTTTTGGATACACAGATACGCAGTATTTT. Translating it yields CASSFGYTDTQYF.

The V gene is TRBV7-9, the J gene TRBJ2-5; D uncertain. Trimming took off 5 bases at V and 4 bases at J, with 17 bases between the two ends. This CDR3 has 15 amino acids. Germline CDR1 is SEHNR and CDR2 is FQNEAQ (reference sequence). CDR3 protein: CASSQDGGFGETQYF. The CDR3, as DNA: TGTGCCAGCAGCCAAGATGGCGGATTTGGAGAGACCCAGTACTTC.

This clonotype was observed a few times. V usage is TRBV10-3 and J usage is TRBJ1-2; TRBD1 agrees at 7 bases. From germline, CDR1 is ENHRY and CDR2 SYGVKD. The CDR3 runs to 15 residues. V gave up 8 bases and J gave up 0 bases; unmatched junction bases: 9. In DNA form, the CDR3 reads TGTGCCATCGATCGAGGGACAGACCCTAACTATGGCTACACCTTC. Amino acid sequence: CAIDRGTDPNYGYTF.

This rearrangement joins TRBV28 to TRBJ1-1; D is unclear. Germline CDR1 and CDR2: MDHEN and SYDVKM. The CDR3 loop spans 17 amino acids. V dropped 2 bases and J dropped 1 base, with 17 bases sitting between them. The CDR3 DNA follows: TGTGCCAGCAGTTTAAGTCCCTTCGGACGACCGAACACTGAAGCTTTCTTT. It specifies CASSLSPFGRPNTEAFF. Combining the CDR3 with reference TRBV28 and TRBJ1-1 gives the whole variable domain DVKVTQSSRYLVKRTGEKVFLECVQDMDHENMFWYRQDPGLGLRLIYFSYDVKMKEKGDIPEGYSVSREKKERFSLILESASTNQTSMYLCASSLSPFGRPNTEAFFGQGTRLTVV.

This clonotype appeared a few times. V usage is TRBV18 and J usage is TRBJ2-1, with 7 bases fitting TRBD1. The ends lost 1 base at V and 0 bases at J; junction bases unmatched: 6. Germline CDR1 reads KGHSH; CDR2 reads LQKENI. There are 17 residues in the CDR3. For the CDR3, the DNA is TGTGCCAGCTCACCACTGGGACAGCCAAGCTCCTACAATGAGCAGTTCTTC. The encoded protein is CASSPLGQPSSYNEQFF.

The chain joins TRBV12-3 or TRBV12-4 to TRBJ2-5, with D possibly being TRBD2 (6 bases). CDR3 length equals 14 residues. Trimming shortened V by 3 bases and J by 5 bases, and 13 bases separated the two germline ends. The CDR3 DNA follows: TGTGCCAGCAGTTTGGCGCAGGGAGGTGAGACCCAGTACTTC. It codes for CASSLAQGGETQYF.

This chain uses TRBV5-6 with TRBJ2-7; 14 nucleotides agree with TRBD2. Germline CDR1 is SGHDT and CDR2 is YYEEEE. V lost 4 bases, J lost 2 bases, and 8 bases stayed unmatched. The length of the CDR3 is 17 residues. The CDR3: CASSIGTSGRVAYEQYF. CDR3 DNA sequence: TGTGCCAGCAGCATCGGGACTAGCGGGAGAGTCGCCTACGAGCAGTACTTC.

This clonotype was seen more than once but under ten times. V is TRBV10-3 and J is TRBJ2-1; possibly TRBD1 or TRBD2 for D (6 bases each). V dropped 5 bases and J dropped 8 bases, with 16 bases sitting between them. The CDR3 extends over 14 amino acids. Looked up from germline, CDR1 is ENHRY and CDR2 is SYGVKD. CDR3 amino acids: CAISRRGAGDEQFF. The CDR3, as DNA: TGTGCCATCAGTCGGAGGGGGGCTGGGGATGAGCAGTTCTTC.

This chain joins TRBV12-3 or TRBV12-4 and TRBJ2-3; TRBD2 matches at 9 bases. J was trimmed by 8 bases and V by 7 bases; bases with no gene match: 10. This CDR3 is 14 amino acids long. CDR3 protein: CASKPSGTSSTQYF. The CDR3 DNA sequence: TGTGCCAGCAAACCATCAGGGACTAGCTCTACGCAGTATTTT.

At least ten counts were recorded for this clonotype. This sequence joins TRBV4-1 and TRBJ1-5; 7 bases are a match to TRBD1. The germline CDR1 and CDR2 sequences are MGHRA and YSYEKL. V trimming: 0 bases; J trimming: 3 bases; junction bases outside the gene matches: 2. CDR3 length: 15 residues. CDR3 nucleotides: TGCGCCAGCAGCCAAGATGACAGGGTCAATCAGCCCCAGCATTTT. This gives the protein CASSQDDRVNQPQHF.

This clonotype turned up a few times. The chain recombines TRBV7-2 with TRBJ2-3; 7 bases match TRBD1. CDR1 and CDR2 (germline): SGHTA, FQGNSA. The CDR3 is 15 residues long. The trim removed 5 bases at V and 0 bases at J, leaving 5 bases unmatched. The CDR3 spells CASSALQGSTDTQYF. As DNA, the CDR3 is TGTGCCAGCAGCGCCTTACAGGGGAGCACAGATACGCAGTATTTT.

There are many counts of this clonotype. The genes are TRBV7-2 and TRBJ2-7; D gene uncertain. V was shortened by 4 bases and J by 4 bases, with 14 bases between the two germline ends. CDR1 and CDR2 (germline): SGHTA, FQGNSA. There are 14 residues in the CDR3. CDR3: CASSWGTEGYEQYF. In DNA form, the CDR3 reads TGTGCCAGCAGCTGGGGTACAGAAGGATACGAGCAGTACTTC.

This clonotype has a count of ten or more. V and J are TRBV28 and TRBJ2-1; 8 bases line up with TRBD1. Losses at the gene ends were 5 bases for V and 7 bases for J; bases not matched to a gene: 13. There are 16 residues in the CDR3. The germline V gene has CDR1 MDHEN and CDR2 SYDVKM. The CDR3 sequence is CASSPLKTGVSNEQFF. In DNA form, the CDR3 reads TGTGCCAGCAGTCCACTCAAGACAGGGGTTTCAAATGAGCAGTTCTTC.

A few counts support this clonotype. The chain links TRBV19 to TRBJ1-2; 9 positions match TRBD1. The CDR3 consists of 13 residues. V shed 6 bases and J 7 bases; nucleotides not matched to a gene: 6. CDR1 and CDR2 from the germline V gene are LNHDA and SQIVND (reference sequence). CDR3 residues: CASRPQGARGYTF. CDR3 in DNA: TGTGCCAGTAGGCCACAGGGGGCGCGTGGCTACACCTTC. The full variable domain, rest sourced from reference TRBV19 and TRBJ1-2, is DGGITQSPKYLFRKEGQNVTLSCEQNLNHDAMYWYRQDPGQGLRLIYYSQIVNDFQKGDIAEGYSVSREKKESFPLTVTSAQKNPTAFYLCASRPQGARGYTFGSGTRLTVV.

This clonotype came up many times. V gene TRBV7-2 combines with J gene TRBJ2-3; tentative D call: TRBD2 (5 bases). This CDR3 is 14 amino acids long. From germline, CDR1 is SGHTA and CDR2 FQGNSA. The V end was cut by 2 bases, the J end by 2 bases, with 8 bases between. The CDR3 DNA sequence: TGTGCCAGCAGCTTAAAGCGGCACACAGATACGCAGTATTTT. It specifies CASSLKRHTDTQYF.

Many counts were recorded for this clonotype. This chain uses TRBV2 with TRBJ2-7; the D is unclear. Germline CDR1 and CDR2: SNHLY and FYNNEI. With 4 bases removed from V and 3 bases from J, the gap between germline ends came to 4 bases. The CDR3 consists of 11 residues. The CDR3 sequence is CASSVVYEQYF. For the CDR3, the DNA is TGTGCCAGCAGTGTTGTCTACGAGCAGTACTTC.

This clonotype was detected many times. V usage is TRBV6-1 and J usage is TRBJ2-3, with a possible D match to TRBD2 (6 bases). The V gene lost 8 bases and the J gene lost 5 bases, with 17 bases spanning the gap. Germline lookup yields CDR1 MNHNS and CDR2 SASEGT. The CDR3 spans 14 residues. The CDR3, as DNA: TGTGCCAGCGGGGGAGGAGTATCAGGAGATACGCAGTATTTT. Amino acid sequence: CASGGGVSGDTQYF.

This clonotype appeared many times. The chain uses TRBV6-1 and TRBJ2-5, with TRBD2 identical over 7 bases. The CDR3 sequence is 14 residues long. The V gene end was trimmed by 6 bases and the J gene end by 1 base; junction bases not matched to a gene: 5. Germline lookup yields CDR1 MNHNS and CDR2 SASEGT. In DNA form, the CDR3 reads TGTGCCAGCAGCGACACTAGCGTCCAAGAGACCCAGTACTTC. Protein sequence: CASSDTSVQETQYF.

Many counts were recorded for this clonotype. The chain joins TRBV2 to TRBJ2-3; 9 bases match TRBD1. Germline CDR1 SNHLY, CDR2 FYNNEI. The CDR3 runs 14 residues. The V gene end was trimmed by 8 bases and the J gene end by 4 bases; junction bases not matched to a gene: 7. The CDR3 DNA reads as TGTGCCAGCGGTTGGACAGGGGCATCAGATACGCAGTATTTT. Residues: CASGWTGASDTQYF.

There are many counts of this clonotype. This chain joins TRBV6-1 and TRBJ1-2; the D is unclear. Germline V gene lookup returns CDR1 MNHNS and CDR2 SASEGT. The CDR3 has 14 residues. The ends were cut back, 5 bases at V and 0 bases at J, with 10 bases in the middle. The chain's CDR3 is CASSYEGPNYGYTF. The CDR3 DNA reads TGTGCCAGCAGTTATGAGGGTCCTAACTATGGCTACACCTTC.

About this clonotype itself: This could be a read error, since a much larger clone is one nucleotide away. This sequence joins TRBV10-2 and TRBJ2-5, with 11 bases lining up with TRBD2. The CDR3 covers 14 residues. From germline, CDR1 is WSHSY and CDR2 SAAADI. In DNA, the CDR3 is TGCGCCAACAGTATGACTAGCGGGGAAGAGACCCAGTACTTC. The encoded protein is CANSMTSGEETQYF.

This chain links TRBV14 with TRBJ1-2, with D unresolved. The germline V gene has CDR1 SGHDN and CDR2 FVKESK. V was shortened by 2 bases and J by 4 bases, with 11 bases between the two germline ends. CDR3 size: 14 residues. CDR3 sequence reads: CASSQFPSSYGYTF. The CDR3 DNA sequence: TGTGCCAGCAGCCAATTTCCTTCCTCCTATGGCTACACCTTC.

V usage is TRBV3-1 and J usage is TRBJ1-3; D gene uncertain. Trimming left V 2 bases short and J 0 bases short, with 11 bases between. The CDR3 sequence is 16 residues long. The V gene's germline CDR1 is LGHDT and CDR2 YNNKEL (reference sequence). The CDR3 region is CASSQLGPLSGNTIYF. The CDR3 nucleotides read TGTGCCAGCAGCCAACTTGGACCGCTCTCTGGAAACACCATATATTTT.

The rearrangement links TRBV25-1 to TRBJ2-1, with D unresolved. The CDR3 sequence is 18 residues long. V was trimmed by 1 base and J by 7 bases, leaving 23 bases between them. CDR1 MGHDK and CDR2 SYGVNS come from the germline V gene. CDR3 sequence reads: CASSELWPTHPSPNEQFF. The CDR3 bases are TGTGCCAGCAGTGAATTGTGGCCTACCCACCCCTCACCAAATGAGCAGTTCTTC. The full variable domain, its missing parts supplied by reference TRBV25-1 and TRBJ2-1, is EADIYQTPRYLVIGTGKKITLECSQTMGHDKMYWYQQDPGMELHLIHYSYGVNSTEKGDLSSESTVSRIRTEHFPLTLESARPSHTSQYLCASSELWPTHPSPNEQFFGPGTRLTVL.